This T cell receptor beta chain is drawn from a study of blood T cell repertoires in COVID-19. In the study overall: Samples representing acute and convalescent COVID-19 were sourced from the United States, Italy and Spain. Sources were T cells, B-cell-depleted T cells, or PBMCs; the material itself was cDNA or gDNA.

Data came from immunoSEQ multiplex PCR; TCRdb stores just in-frame clones and leaves some out. The sample yields roughly 200,000 clones, 88% seen once. CDR3 length: 15 amino acids. J lost 4 bases, V lost 5 bases, and 7 bases had no gene match. Germline CDR1 and CDR2: SEHNR and FQNEAQ (reference sequence). What was sequenced was peripheral blood. The sequence came from a man between 40 and 49 years old with active or convalescent COVID-19. V is TRBV7-9 and J is TRBJ2-5; TRBD1 agrees at 10 bases. CDR3 sequence reads: CASSTGQGILETQYF. The CDR3 bases are TGTGCCAGCAGCACGGGACAGGGGATATTAGAGACCCAGTACTTC. The variable domain in full, completed from reference TRBV7-9 and TRBJ2-5, reads DTGVSQNPRHKITKRGQNVTFRCDPISEHNRLYWYRQTLGQGPEFLTYFQNEAQLEKSRLLSDRFSAERPKGSFSTLEIQRTEQGDSAMYLCASSTGQGILETQYFGPGTRLLVL.